Following are 26 T cell receptor beta chains from one sample sequenced in a study of T-cell reconstitution after alpha-beta-depleted transplantation in children. Preparation of the TCRbeta library was carried out with unique molecular identifiers. MiXCR, applied by TCRdb to the PCR reads, yields one record per CDR3 protein. The sample holds 550,000 to 800,000 distinct CDR3 sequences, over 10% seen once. The specimen comprised PBMCs, sampled before TCRalphabeta/CD19-depleted stem cell transplant. The receptors here all came from a girl aged 2 to 9 with congenital amegakaryocytic thrombocytopenia, due to receive a stem cell transplant.

V gene TRBV20-1 combines with J gene TRBJ2-1; TRBD2 agrees at 9 bases. This CDR3 contains 12 residues. Germline-derived CDR1 and CDR2 are DFQATT and SNEGSKA (reference sequence). CDR3 sequence reads: CSSSGRSNEQFF. CDR3 bases: TGCAGCTCGAGCGGGAGGAGTAATGAGCAGTTCTTC.

This clonotype was found many times. V and J are TRBV5-1 and TRBJ2-2; D is undetermined. Trimming removed 0 bases at V and 5 bases at J, with 11 bases between. This CDR3 comprises 15 residues. The germline V gene encodes CDR1 SGHRS and CDR2 YFSETQ. In DNA, the CDR3 is TGCGCCAGCAGCTTGGGATCCACAAGGACCGGGGAGCTGTTTTTT. As protein: CASSLGSTRTGELFF.

In its sample, this clonotype was seen a few times. V and J are TRBV7-9 and TRBJ2-7, with D hard to call. This CDR3 spans 14 amino acids. Germline V gene lookup returns CDR1 SEHNR and CDR2 FQNEAQ (reference sequence). V gave up 3 bases and J gave up 4 bases, with 13 bases separating them. The CDR3 loop is CASSFGEGLYEQYF. The CDR3 region has the DNA TGTGCCAGCAGCTTTGGGGAAGGTCTGTACGAGCAGTACTTC. The full variable domain, its missing parts supplied by reference TRBV7-9 and TRBJ2-7, is DTGVSQNPRHKITKRGQNVTFRCDPISEHNRLYWYRQTLGQGPEFLTYFQNEAQLEKSRLLSDRFSAERPKGSFSTLEIQRTEQGDSAMYLCASSFGEGLYEQYFGPGTRLTVT.

The V call is TRBV28, the J call TRBJ2-2; 8 nucleotides match TRBD1. The germline CDR1 and CDR2 sequences are MDHEN and SYDVKM. The junction had 7 bases not matched to a gene; V was cut back by 3 bases and J by 4 bases. The CDR3 contains 16 residues. The CDR3 sequence: CASSLWAGGSTGELFF. As DNA, the CDR3 is TGTGCCAGCAGTTTGTGGGCAGGGGGCAGCACCGGGGAGCTGTTTTTT. The full variable domain, in which reference TRBV28 and TRBJ2-2 provide the parts outside the CDR3, is DVKVTQSSRYLVKRTGEKVFLECVQDMDHENMFWYRQDPGLGLRLIYFSYDVKMKEKGDIPEGYSVSREKKERFSLILESASTNQTSMYLCASSLWAGGSTGELFFGEGSRLTVL.

The V gene is TRBV7-2, the J gene TRBJ2-7; D possibly corresponds to TRBD2 (5 bases). V was pared by 4 bases and J by 2 bases, with 18 bases between. CDR1 and CDR2 from the germline V gene are SGHTA and FQGNSA. The CDR3 has 16 residues. The CDR3 here is CASSYSSRAETYEQYF. For the CDR3, the DNA is TGTGCCAGCAGCTACTCTTCGCGAGCGGAGACCTACGAGCAGTACTTC.

Many counts were recorded for this clonotype. This sequence joins TRBV20-1 and TRBJ2-3; TRBD1 matches at 7 bases. V shed 4 bases and J 1 base; nucleotides not matched to a gene: 2. Germline V gene sequence: CDR1 DFQATT, CDR2 SNEGSKA (reference sequence). CDR3 length equals 13 residues. For the CDR3, the DNA is TGCAGTGCTACAGACAGGGGCACAGATACGCAGTATTTT. Protein product: CSATDRGTDTQYF.

This clonotype was picked up many times. The gene calls are TRBV29-1 and TRBJ2-7; 8 nucleotides align to TRBD2. The CDR3 sequence is 13 residues long. V shed 4 bases and J 2 bases; nucleotides not matched to a gene: 4. The germline gives CDR1 SQVTM, CDR2 ANQGSEA. In DNA form, the CDR3 reads TGCAGCGTTGCCGGGACTAGTCCCTACGAGCAGTACTTC. This translates into CSVAGTSPYEQYF.

This clonotype was detected a few times. The rearrangement joins TRBV11-2 to TRBJ2-2; D gene unclear. This CDR3 has 15 amino acids. The germline CDR1 and CDR2 sequences are SGHAT and FQNNGV. Trimming took 1 base from V and 6 from J, leaving 12 bases between them. CDR3 residues: CASSLVVWGSGELFF. The DNA for the CDR3 is TGTGCCAGCAGCTTAGTCGTCTGGGGTTCCGGGGAGCTGTTTTTT.

The CDR3: CASSDGQLDTQYF. In nucleotides, the CDR3 is TGTGCCAGCAGTGACGGACAGTTAGATACGCAGTATTTT. The chain links TRBV12-3 or TRBV12-4 to TRBJ2-3, with D perhaps matching TRBD1 (6 bases). The CDR3 covers 13 residues. Trimming stripped 5 bases from V and 5 bases from J, with 11 bases between.

The gene calls are TRBV7-8 and TRBJ2-7; 9 bases map to TRBD2. The germline CDR1 and CDR2 sequences are SGHVS and FQNEAQ. V was clipped by 7 bases and J by 2 bases; unmatched bases: 12. The CDR3 loop spans 16 amino acids. The CDR3 loop reads CASTSRVGLAPYEQYF. In DNA form, the CDR3 reads TGTGCCAGCACCTCACGGGTAGGACTAGCGCCCTACGAGCAGTACTTC.

This rearrangement joins TRBV30 to TRBJ2-7; 9 bases are shared with TRBD2. The germline V gene encodes CDR1 GTSNPN and CDR2 SVGIG (reference sequence). The CDR3 contains 15 residues. V lost 1 base, J lost 1 base, and 5 bases stayed unmatched. CDR3 amino acids: CAWSAVAGESYEQYF. CDR3 in DNA: TGTGCCTGGAGTGCAGTAGCGGGAGAATCCTACGAGCAGTACTTC.

The rearrangement links TRBV6-2 or TRBV6-3 to TRBJ2-1; perhaps TRBD2 as D (6 bases). Trimming pared 0 bases from V and 2 bases from J, leaving 14 bases between. The CDR3 has 17 amino acids. Germline V gene sequence: CDR1 MNHEY, CDR2 SVGEGT. The CDR3 spells CASSYSPATGAYNEQFF. The DNA for the CDR3 is TGTGCCAGCAGTTACTCCCCCGCGACGGGAGCCTACAATGAGCAGTTCTTC.

This clonotype showed up just a few times. The rearrangement links TRBV5-1 to TRBJ2-5; D uncertain. This CDR3 region has 13 residues. The V and J ends lost 4 bases and 4 bases respectively, with 11 bases between them. Per germline, CDR1 SGHRS and CDR2 YFSETQ. CDR3 protein: CASSGMGLETQYF. CDR3 coding DNA: TGCGCCAGCAGCGGGATGGGTCTAGAGACCCAGTACTTC.

This clonotype was detected a few times. The CDR3 sequence is CSARGTEPYEQYF. DNA of the CDR3: TGCAGTGCTCGAGGGACGGAACCCTACGAGCAGTACTTC. The chain carries TRBV20-1 and TRBJ2-7; D may correspond to TRBD1 or TRBD2 (5 bases each). Trimming shortened V by 5 bases and J by 2 bases, and 13 bases separated the two germline ends. CDR1 is DFQATT, CDR2 SNEGSKA, per germline (reference sequence). The CDR3 contains 13 residues.

This clonotype was seen a few times. The chain employs TRBV20-1 and TRBJ1-1; the D is unclear. Germline assignment: CDR1 DFQATT and CDR2 SNEGSKA (reference sequence). Deletions cut 1 base from V and 6 bases from J, with 12 bases between. This CDR3 spans 13 amino acids. This CDR3 is CSARVPRSPEAFF. CDR3 coding DNA: TGCAGTGCTAGAGTGCCCAGAAGTCCTGAAGCTTTCTTT.

This clonotype was counted at least ten times. The chain is built from TRBV7-2 and TRBJ1-6; no definite D call. Trimming removed 1 base from V and 10 bases from J, with 5 bases in between. There are 12 residues in the CDR3. Germline CDR1 is SGHTA and CDR2 is FQGNSA. For the CDR3, the DNA is TGTGCCAGCAGCTTAGGAGCCTCACCCCTCCACTTT. Amino acids: CASSLGASPLHF.

In this sample, this clonotype turned up many times. The chain carries TRBV12-3 or TRBV12-4 and TRBJ2-3; TRBD2 aligns across 10 bases. The CDR3 totals 17 residues. J was trimmed by 4 bases and V by 3 bases; bases with no gene match: 10. As DNA, the CDR3 is TGTGCCAGCAGTTTGAAGTACAGCGGGAGGGAAGCAGATACGCAGTATTTT. Translation gives CASSLKYSGREADTQYF.

This clonotype was seen at least ten times. The chain carries TRBV5-1 and TRBJ2-7; 8 bases are shared with TRBD1. Germline V lookup: CDR1 SGHRS, CDR2 YFSETQ. With 1 base clipped from V and 2 bases from J, the junction kept 5 bases outside the gene matches. The CDR3 totals 15 residues. The CDR3 DNA reads TGCGCCAGCAGCTTGTCAGGACAGGGACCCTACGAGCAGTACTTC. Encoded protein: CASSLSGQGPYEQYF. Filled out from reference TRBV5-1 and TRBJ2-7, the complete variable domain reads KAGVTQTPRYLIKTRGQQVTLSCSPISGHRSVSWYQQTPGQGLQFLFEYFSETQRNKGNFPGRFSGRQFSNSRSEMNVSTLELGDSALYLCASSLSGQGPYEQYFGPGTRLTVT.

This clonotype was observed many times. The chain is built from TRBV15 and TRBJ2-7; the D is unclear. This CDR3 region has 13 residues. Germline-derived CDR1 and CDR2 are LNHNV and YYDKDF (reference sequence). The germline V and J ends were trimmed by 3 bases and 2 bases, with 8 bases remaining between them. The CDR3 DNA reads TGTGCCACCAGCAGGTATGGCCCCTACGAGCAGTACTTC. Its protein product is CATSRYGPYEQYF.

A few counts support this clonotype. The chain uses TRBV20-1 and TRBJ2-7; TRBD1 matches at 9 bases. The germline gives CDR1 DFQATT, CDR2 SNEGSKA (reference sequence). V trimming: 3 bases; J trimming: 3 bases; junction bases outside the gene matches: 9. The length of the CDR3 is 15 residues. This chain's CDR3 is CSASAPWGQGYEQYF. DNA of the CDR3: TGCAGTGCTAGTGCTCCTTGGGGACAGGGCTACGAGCAGTACTTC.

In its sample, this clonotype was seen a few times. This chain connects TRBV5-1 to TRBJ1-5, with D uncertain. The CDR3 is made up of 18 amino acids. CDR1 and CDR2 (germline): SGHRS, YFSETQ. Trimming shortened V by 1 base and J by 14 bases, and 31 bases separated the two germline ends. The CDR3 here is CASSLRFTLPPGMGCEHF. The CDR3 nucleotides read TGCGCCAGCAGCTTGCGGTTCACCCTCCCCCCGGGAATGGGCTGCGAGCATTTT.

This clonotype was found a few times. The genes are TRBV20-1 and TRBJ2-3, with TRBD2 matching 14 bases. This CDR3 spans 16 amino acids. V trimming: 3 bases; J trimming: 4 bases; junction bases outside the gene matches: 6. Germline CDR1 and CDR2: DFQATT and SNEGSKA (reference sequence). CDR3 DNA: TGCAGTGCTAGGGATGGGACTAGCGGGAGCGCAGATACGCAGTATTTT. Its protein product is CSARDGTSGSADTQYF.

This clonotype was detected many times. This CDR3 reads CASSLLALQETQYF. Here the CDR3 DNA reads TGTGCCAGCAGCCTACTAGCCTTACAAGAGACCCAGTACTTC. The chain links TRBV5-5 to TRBJ2-5, with D possibly TRBD2 on 6 matching bases. CDR1 SGHKS and CDR2 YYEKEE come from the germline V gene (reference sequence). V was clipped by 4 bases and J by 2 bases, with 12 bases between them. The CDR3 spans 14 residues.

The gene calls are TRBV14 and TRBJ1-2, with D uncertain. Germline V gene sequence: CDR1 SGHDN, CDR2 FVKESK. The CDR3 has 12 amino acids. Trimming cost V 0 bases and J 10 bases, with 9 bases left between them. In DNA form, the CDR3 reads TGTGCCAGCAGCCAAGATCGGCTCGCCTACACCTTC. It is translated as CASSQDRLAYTF.

V usage is TRBV7-9 and J usage is TRBJ2-4; no definite D call. V lost 5 bases and J lost 5, with 4 bases in between. The V gene's germline CDR1 is SEHNR and CDR2 FQNEAQ (reference sequence). The CDR3 extends over 11 amino acids. The chain's CDR3 is CASSAENIQYF. The CDR3 DNA sequence: TGTGCCAGCAGCGCCGAAAACATTCAGTACTTC.

This clonotype was counted ten times or more. V is TRBV20-1 and J is TRBJ2-7; D not resolved. CDR3 length equals 12 residues. V lost 2 bases to trimming and J lost 7 bases, with 12 bases between them. CDR1 is DFQATT, CDR2 SNEGSKA, per germline (reference sequence). CDR3 DNA sequence: TGCAGTGCTAGACTCCGTTATCTTGAGCAGTACTTC. It is translated as CSARLRYLEQYF.